A selection of T cell receptor beta chains follows, all from one sample in a study of cytomegalovirus exposure and HLA in healthy donors. Generated by immunoSEQ multiplex PCR, the TCRdb table keeps only in-frame clones and is missing some. This sample yields 90,000 to 120,000 clones, of which about 80% are seen a single time; 2% to 3% belongs to the top ten. The sample comprised PBMCs. The source of these receptors is a man aged 25-40 years in good health and CMV-seropositive. Both conserved end residues are part of each CDR3. A D gene is named only where the DNA matches it firmly. A clone size is listed for some rows: how often the clone was seen (once, few, many), or a class if it is expanded.

clone size	J gene	D gene	V gene	CDR3 protein	CDR3 DNA
.	TRBJ1-1	TRBD1	TRBV30	CACDREATEAFF	TGTGCCTGCGACAGGGAGGCAACTGAAGCTTTCTTT
.	TRBJ1-4	.	TRBV19	CASSIDRKFVFF	TGTGCCAGTAGTATCGACAGAAAATTTGTGTTTTTT
.	TRBJ2-7	TRBD1	TRBV25-1	CASSELGTAYSYEQYF	TGTGCCAGCAGTGAATTAGGGACAGCCTACTCCTACGAGCAGTACTTC
few	TRBJ1-1	.	TRBV27	CASSLSIGGVGTEAFF	TGTGCCAGCAGTTTGTCCATAGGGGGGGTGGGCACTGAAGCTTTCTTT
.	TRBJ1-4	.	TRBV6-1	CASSDGLAGGANEKLFF	TGTGCCAGCAGTGATGGCCTTGCGGGGGGAGCAAATGAAAAACTGTTTTTT
.	TRBJ1-1	.	TRBV7-9	CASSLSWREAFF	TGTGCCAGCAGCCTAAGTTGGAGAGAAGCTTTCTTT
.	TRBJ1-1	.	TRBV2	CASSESGDVEAFF	TGTGCCAGCAGTGAATCAGGGGACGTTGAAGCTTTCTTT
.	TRBJ1-6	.	TRBV11-3	CASALLGGSSPLHF	TGTGCCAGCGCCCTCTTGGGGGGGAGTTCACCCCTCCACTTT
.	TRBJ1-5	TRBD1	TRBV27	CASRDSRDQPQHF	TGTGCCAGCCGGGACAGCAGGGATCAGCCCCAGCATTTT
once	TRBJ2-5	TRBD2	TRBV30	CAWATGGGEETQYF	TGTGCCTGGGCGACCGGCGGGGGGGAAGAGACCCAGTACTTC
once	TRBJ1-2	.	TRBV4-1	CASSQEGGGYGYTF	TGCGCCAGCAGCCAAGAGGGCGGAGGCTATGGCTACACCTTC
.	TRBJ1-2	.	TRBV18	CASSPYGANYGYTF	TGTGCCAGCTCGCCTTACGGTGCTAACTATGGCTACACCTTC
.	TRBJ2-7	.	TRBV6-1	CASSEWSYEQYF	TGTGCCAGCAGTGAATGGAGTTACGAGCAGTACTTC
once	TRBJ1-2	TRBD1	TRBV7-3	CASSSYRQGGYTF	TGTGCCAGCAGCTCTTACCGACAGGGAGGCTACACCTTC
few	TRBJ2-3	TRBD2	TRBV6-6	CASRPPTSADTQYF	TGTGCCAGCAGACCCCCCACTAGCGCGGATACGCAGTATTTT
.	TRBJ2-7	.	TRBV14	CASSQAYGETYEQYF	TGTGCCAGCAGCCAAGCTTATGGGGAGACCTACGAGCAGTACTTC
.	TRBJ1-5	TRBD1	TRBV19	CASTPTGYSNQPQHF	TGTGCCAGTACCCCGACAGGGTATAGCAATCAGCCCCAGCATTTT
few	TRBJ1-2	TRBD1	TRBV5-6	CASSSGQGSYGYTF	TGTGCCAGCAGCTCGGGACAGGGAAGCTATGGCTACACCTTC
.	TRBJ1-2	.	TRBV5-4	CASSLRAGRIYGYTF	TGTGCCAGCAGCTTGAGGGCTGGGAGGATCTATGGCTACACCTTC
.	TRBJ1-4	.	TRBV2	CASRWGGNTNEKLFF	TGTGCCAGCAGGTGGGGGGGGAACACTAATGAAAAACTGTTTTTT
.	TRBJ1-1	.	TRBV7-9	CSSSLQDTEAFF	TGTTCCAGCAGTCTACAGGACACTGAAGCTTTCTTT
.	TRBJ2-3	.	TRBV19	CASSTPGQGSTDTQYF	TGTGCCAGTAGTACACCGGGACAAGGGAGCACAGATACGCAGTATTTT
few	TRBJ1-1	.	TRBV2	CASSARSGAEAFF	TGTGCCAGCAGTGCCCGGAGCGGGGCTGAAGCTTTCTTT
.	TRBJ2-1	.	TRBV5-1	CASSLEGEIYNEQFF	TGCGCCAGCAGCTTGGAGGGGGAGATCTACAATGAGCAGTTCTTC